This T cell receptor (beta chain) was found in a study of lymphopenia after photon versus proton radiotherapy. The assay was immunoSEQ multiplex PCR, and TCRdb's table has in-frame clones only and misses some. The sample includes around 20,000 clones, under 95% of them seen just once. The CDR3 has 15 amino acids. Germline CDR1 is SGHAT and CDR2 is FQNNGV. With 5 bases removed from V and 0 bases from J, the gap between germline ends came to 13 bases. Study-wide points: Authors raise, but do not show, better survival with proton therapy. Proton therapy kept repertoires fairly stable, unlike photons, which gained effector/memory cells. Oligoclonal CD8+ Temra expansion after nadir drove photon patients' diversity drop. Larger post-nadir TCR diversity loss correlated inversely with survival in deceased patients.

In regard to this clone: As yet, its antigen is unknown.

The receptor comes from a man in his sixties with pancreatic cancer. The chain links TRBV11-2 to TRBJ1-1; D not certain. Sequencing used peripheral blood, obtained from a patient treated with photon-based radiotherapy. The CDR3 nucleotides are TGTGCCAGCAGCCCCGCCTGGGCGGTGAACACTGAAGCTTTCTTT. Translated: CASSPAWAVNTEAFF. Full variable domain (rest looked up from reference TRBV11-2 and TRBJ1-1): EAGVAQSPRYKIIEKRQSVAFWCNPISGHATLYWYQQILGQGPKLLIQFQNNGVVDDSQLPKDRFSAERLKGVDSTLKIQPAKLEDSAVYLCASSPAWAVNTEAFFGQGTRLTVV.